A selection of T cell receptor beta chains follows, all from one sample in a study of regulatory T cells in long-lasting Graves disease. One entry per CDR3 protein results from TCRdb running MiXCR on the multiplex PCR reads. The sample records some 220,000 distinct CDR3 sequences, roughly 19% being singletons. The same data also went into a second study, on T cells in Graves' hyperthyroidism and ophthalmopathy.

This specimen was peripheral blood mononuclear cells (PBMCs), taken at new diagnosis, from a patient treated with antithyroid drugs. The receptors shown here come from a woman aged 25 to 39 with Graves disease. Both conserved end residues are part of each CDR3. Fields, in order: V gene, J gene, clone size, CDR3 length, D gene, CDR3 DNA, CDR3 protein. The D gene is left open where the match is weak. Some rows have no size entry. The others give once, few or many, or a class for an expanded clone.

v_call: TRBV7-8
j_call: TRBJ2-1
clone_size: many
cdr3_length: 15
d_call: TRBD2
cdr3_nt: TGTGCCAGCAGGCCCTGGGAGGGGAGTTTCAATGAGCAGTTCTTC
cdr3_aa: CASRPWEGSFNEQFF

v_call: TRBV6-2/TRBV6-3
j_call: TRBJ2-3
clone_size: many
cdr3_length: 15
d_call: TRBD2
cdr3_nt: TGTGCCAGCAGTTACGCTAGCGGGAGACGAGATACGCAGTATTTT
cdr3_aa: CASSYASGRRDTQYF

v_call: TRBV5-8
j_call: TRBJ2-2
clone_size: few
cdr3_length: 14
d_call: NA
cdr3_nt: TGTGCCAGCAGCCTTCGGGCCAACACCGGGGAGCTGTTTTTT
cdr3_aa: CASSLRANTGELFF

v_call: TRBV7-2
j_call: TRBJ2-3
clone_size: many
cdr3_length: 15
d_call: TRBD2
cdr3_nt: TGTGCCAGCACCCAGAGGCGGGGGGGCCCAGATACGCAGTATTTT
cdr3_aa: CASTQRRGGPDTQYF

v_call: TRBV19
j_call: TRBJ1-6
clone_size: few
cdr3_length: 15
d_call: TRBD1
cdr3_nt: TGTGCCAGTAGGAGAAGGACAGGGGAGGGTTCACCCCTCCACTTT
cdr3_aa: CASRRRTGEGSPLHF

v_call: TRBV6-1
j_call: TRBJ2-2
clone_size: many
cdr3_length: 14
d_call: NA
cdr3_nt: TGTGCCAGCAGTGGACGGTACGACACCGGGGAGCTGTTTTTT
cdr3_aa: CASSGRYDTGELFF

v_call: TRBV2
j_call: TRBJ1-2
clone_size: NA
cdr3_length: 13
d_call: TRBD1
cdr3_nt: TGTGCCAGCAGGGCAGGGGGCAGGGATGGCTACACCTTC
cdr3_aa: CASRAGGRDGYTF

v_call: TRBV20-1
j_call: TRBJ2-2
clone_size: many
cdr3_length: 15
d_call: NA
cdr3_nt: TGCAGTGCCGCCCGACAGATGACGAACACCGGGGAGCTGTTTTTT
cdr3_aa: CSAARQMTNTGELFF

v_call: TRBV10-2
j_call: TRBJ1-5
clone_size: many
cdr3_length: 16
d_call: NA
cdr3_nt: TGCGCCAGCAGTGAAATAGGCGGGGATAGCAATCAGCCCCAGCATTTT
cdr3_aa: CASSEIGGDSNQPQHF

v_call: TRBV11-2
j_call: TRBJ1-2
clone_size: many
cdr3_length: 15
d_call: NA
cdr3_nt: TGTGCCAGCAGCACGCCGGGCCAGGGCCACTATGGCTACACCTTC
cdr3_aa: CASSTPGQGHYGYTF

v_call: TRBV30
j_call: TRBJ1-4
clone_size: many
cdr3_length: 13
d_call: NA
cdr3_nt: TGTGCCAGCCCCGGGACAAGAAATGAAAAACTGTTTTTT
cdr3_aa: CASPGTRNEKLFF

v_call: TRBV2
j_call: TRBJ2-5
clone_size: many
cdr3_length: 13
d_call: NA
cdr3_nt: TGTGCCAGCCGGGTCGGAGGCCAAGAGACCCAGTACTTC
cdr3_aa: CASRVGGQETQYF

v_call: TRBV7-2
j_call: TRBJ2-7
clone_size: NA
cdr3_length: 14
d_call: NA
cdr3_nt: TGTGCCAGCAGCCGGGTACAGGGAGGCTACGAGCAGTACTTC
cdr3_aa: CASSRVQGGYEQYF

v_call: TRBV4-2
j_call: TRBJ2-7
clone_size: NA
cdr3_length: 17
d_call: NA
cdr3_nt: TGTGCCAGCAGCCAAGATAGAAGCAGGGGGGCTGTCTACGAGCAGTACTTC
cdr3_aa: CASSQDRSRGAVYEQYF

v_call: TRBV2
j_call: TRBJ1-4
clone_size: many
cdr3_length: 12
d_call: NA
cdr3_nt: TGTGCCAGCAGTGGTCAAGGGGAAAAACTGTTTTTT
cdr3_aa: CASSGQGEKLFF

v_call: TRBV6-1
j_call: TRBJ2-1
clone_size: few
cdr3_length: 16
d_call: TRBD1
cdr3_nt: TGTGCCAGCAGTGAAGAGACAGGGGGAAGTCGCAATGAGCAGTTCTTC
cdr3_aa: CASSEETGGSRNEQFF

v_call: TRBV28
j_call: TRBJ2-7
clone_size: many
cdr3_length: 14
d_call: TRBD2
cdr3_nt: TGTGCCAGCAATAGACTAGCGGGAGCCCACGAGCAGTACTTC
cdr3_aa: CASNRLAGAHEQYF

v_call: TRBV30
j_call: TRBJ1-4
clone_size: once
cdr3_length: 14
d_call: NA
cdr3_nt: TGTGCCTGGAGTGTACAGGGTTGGAACGAAAAACTGTTTTTT
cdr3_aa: CAWSVQGWNEKLFF

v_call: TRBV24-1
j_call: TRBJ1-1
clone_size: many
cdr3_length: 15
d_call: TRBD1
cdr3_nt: TGTGCCACCAGTGGGGCGGGACAGGGGATCTCTGAAGCTTTCTTT
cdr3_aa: CATSGAGQGISEAFF

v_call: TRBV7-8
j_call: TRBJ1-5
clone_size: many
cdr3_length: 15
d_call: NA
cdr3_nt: TGTGCCAGCAGCCCCGCGCGGGTCCCTAATCAGCCCCAGCATTTT
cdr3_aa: CASSPARVPNQPQHF

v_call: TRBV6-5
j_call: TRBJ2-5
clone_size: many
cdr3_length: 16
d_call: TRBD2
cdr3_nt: TGTGCCAGCAGTTCCTCGAACGGACTAGCGGGGGAGACCCAGTACTTC
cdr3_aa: CASSSSNGLAGETQYF

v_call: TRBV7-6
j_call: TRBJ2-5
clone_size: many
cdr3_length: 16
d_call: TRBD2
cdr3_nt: TGTGCCAGCAGCTTACTCCAGCGGGGGCTTCAAGAGACCCAGTACTTC
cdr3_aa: CASSLLQRGLQETQYF

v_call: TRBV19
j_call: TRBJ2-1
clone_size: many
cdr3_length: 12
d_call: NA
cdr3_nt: TGTGCCAGTAGTAGCGGGAACAATGAGCAGTTCTTC
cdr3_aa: CASSSGNNEQFF

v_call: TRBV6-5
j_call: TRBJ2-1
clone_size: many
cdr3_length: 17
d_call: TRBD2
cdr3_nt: TGTGCCAGCAGTTACTCAACTCTAGCGGGAGTGGTAAATGAGCAGTTCTTC
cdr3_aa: CASSYSTLAGVVNEQFF

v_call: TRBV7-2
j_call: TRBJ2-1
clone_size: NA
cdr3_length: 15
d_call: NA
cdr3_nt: TGTGCCAGCAGCTTAGCGGGGGGGCTCTACAATGAGCAGTTCTTC
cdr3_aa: CASSLAGGLYNEQFF

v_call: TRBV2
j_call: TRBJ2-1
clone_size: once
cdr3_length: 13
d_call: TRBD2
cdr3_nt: TGTGCCAGCACTCCTAGCGGGAGCAATGAGCAGTTCTTC
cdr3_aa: CASTPSGSNEQFF

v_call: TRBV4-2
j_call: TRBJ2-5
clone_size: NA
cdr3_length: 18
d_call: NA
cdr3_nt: TGTGCCAGCAGCCAAGTGGCTCGGACCACAGGACTCGTAGAGACCCAGTACTTC
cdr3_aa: CASSQVARTTGLVETQYF

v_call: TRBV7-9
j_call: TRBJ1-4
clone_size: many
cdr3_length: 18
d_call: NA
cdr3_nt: TGTGCCAGCAGCTTAGCGGCCATACGGGACCTGGGGAATGAAAAACTGTTTTTT
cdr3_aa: CASSLAAIRDLGNEKLFF

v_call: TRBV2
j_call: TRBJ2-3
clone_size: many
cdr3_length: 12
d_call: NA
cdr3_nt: TGTGCCAGCAGGTGGGGTACAGATACGCAGTATTTT
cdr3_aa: CASRWGTDTQYF

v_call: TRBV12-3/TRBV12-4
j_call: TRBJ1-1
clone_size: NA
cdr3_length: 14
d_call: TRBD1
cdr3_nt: TGTGCCAGCAGCGAAGGACAGGGGGGCACTGAAGCTTTCTTT
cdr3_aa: CASSEGQGGTEAFF

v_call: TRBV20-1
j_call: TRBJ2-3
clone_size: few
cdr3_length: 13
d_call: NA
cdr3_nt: TGCAGTGCTAGAGAGGGACGAACAGATACGCAGTATTTT
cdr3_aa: CSAREGRTDTQYF

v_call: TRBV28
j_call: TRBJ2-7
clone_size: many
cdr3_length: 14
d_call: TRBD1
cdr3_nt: TGTGCCAGCAGGGGACAGGGGTCCTTCGGGGAGCAGTACTTC
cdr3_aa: CASRGQGSFGEQYF

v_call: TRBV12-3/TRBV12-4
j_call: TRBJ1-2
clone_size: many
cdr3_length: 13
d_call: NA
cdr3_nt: TGTGCCAGCAGCGCCGGGAGAGCCTATGGCTACACCTTC
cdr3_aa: CASSAGRAYGYTF

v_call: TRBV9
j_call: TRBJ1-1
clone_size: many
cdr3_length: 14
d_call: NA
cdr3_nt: TGTGCCAGCAGCGTAGGGGGCAGGGACACTGAAGCTTTCTTT
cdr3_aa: CASSVGGRDTEAFF

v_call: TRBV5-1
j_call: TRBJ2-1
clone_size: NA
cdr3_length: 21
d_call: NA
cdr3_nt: TGCGCCAGCAGCTTGGGGGGAAACAGGGTACAGGCGGGCACCTCCTACAATGAGCAGTTCTTC
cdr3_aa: CASSLGGNRVQAGTSYNEQFF

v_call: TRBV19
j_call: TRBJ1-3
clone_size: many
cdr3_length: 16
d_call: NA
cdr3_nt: TGTGCCAGTACCTTCCGCAGCCCTAGCTCTGGAAACACCATATATTTT
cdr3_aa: CASTFRSPSSGNTIYF

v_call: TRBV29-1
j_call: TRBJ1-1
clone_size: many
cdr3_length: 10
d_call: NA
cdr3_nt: TGCAGCGTTCGAGGCACTGAAGCTTTCTTT
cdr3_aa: CSVRGTEAFF

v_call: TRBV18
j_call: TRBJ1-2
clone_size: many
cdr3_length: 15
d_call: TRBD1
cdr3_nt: TGTGCCAGCTCACCACCTGGACAGGGTGGCTATGGCTACACCTTC
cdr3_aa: CASSPPGQGGYGYTF

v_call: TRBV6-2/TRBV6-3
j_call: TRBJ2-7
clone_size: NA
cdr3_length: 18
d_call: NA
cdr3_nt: TGTGCCAGCAGTGAAGCGGGACAGGCCTTTTTGAGCTCCTACGAGCAGTACTTC
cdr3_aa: CASSEAGQAFLSSYEQYF

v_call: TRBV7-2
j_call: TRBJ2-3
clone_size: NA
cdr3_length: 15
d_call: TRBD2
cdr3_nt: TGTGCCAGCAGCCCCAGGACTAGCGAGGCAGATACGCAGTATTTT
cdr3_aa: CASSPRTSEADTQYF

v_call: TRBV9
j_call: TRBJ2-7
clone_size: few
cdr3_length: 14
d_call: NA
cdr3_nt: TGTGCCAGCAGCACCAGGGGTGGCTCCTACGAGCAGTACTTC
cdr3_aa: CASSTRGGSYEQYF

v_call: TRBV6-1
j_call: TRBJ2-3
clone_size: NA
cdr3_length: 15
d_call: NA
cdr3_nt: TGTGCCAGCACCCCCAGGGGGGGAAACACAGATACGCAGTATTTT
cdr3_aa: CASTPRGGNTDTQYF

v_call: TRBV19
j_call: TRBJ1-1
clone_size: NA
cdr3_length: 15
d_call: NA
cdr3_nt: TGTGCCAGTAGTATGACGGGGAGGGGGGACACTGAAGCTTTCTTT
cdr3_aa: CASSMTGRGDTEAFF

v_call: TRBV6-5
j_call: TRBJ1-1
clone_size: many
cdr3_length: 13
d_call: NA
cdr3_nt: TGTGCCAGCAGTTACTCTGAATCGGCTGAAGCTTTCTTT
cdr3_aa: CASSYSESAEAFF

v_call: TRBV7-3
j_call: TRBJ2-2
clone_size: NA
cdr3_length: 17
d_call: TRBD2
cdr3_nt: TGTGCCAGCAGCTTAACCGGGGGGGCGGGGGCGGCCGGGGAGCTGTTTTTT
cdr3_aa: CASSLTGGAGAAGELFF

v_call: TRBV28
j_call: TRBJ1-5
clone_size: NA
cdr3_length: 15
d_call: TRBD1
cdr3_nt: TGTGCCAGCAGTCTATCGGGACAGGGCAATCAGCCCCAGCATTTT
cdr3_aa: CASSLSGQGNQPQHF

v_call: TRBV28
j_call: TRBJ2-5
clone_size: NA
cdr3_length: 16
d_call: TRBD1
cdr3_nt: TGTGCCAGCACCCGATTCGGGACAGTATCCTCAGGAGCCCAGTACTTC
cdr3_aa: CASTRFGTVSSGAQYF

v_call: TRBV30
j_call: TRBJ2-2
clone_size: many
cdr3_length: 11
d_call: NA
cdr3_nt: TGTGCCTGGGGTTTCACCGGGGAGCTGTTTTTT
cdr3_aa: CAWGFTGELFF

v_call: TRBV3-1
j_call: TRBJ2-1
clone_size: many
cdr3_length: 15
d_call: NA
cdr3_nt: TGTGCCAGCAGCCAAGAAAGGGGGGTCTACAATGAGCAGTTCTTC
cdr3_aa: CASSQERGVYNEQFF

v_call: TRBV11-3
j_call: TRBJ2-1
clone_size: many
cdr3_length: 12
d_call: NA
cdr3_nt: TGTGCCAGCAGCCCGAACACTAGGGCGCTGTTCTTC
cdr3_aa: CASSPNTRALFF

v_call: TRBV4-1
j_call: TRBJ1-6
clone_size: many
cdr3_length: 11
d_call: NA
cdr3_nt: TGTGCCAGCAGACACTCGGGTACCCTCCACTTT
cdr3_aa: CASRHSGTLHF

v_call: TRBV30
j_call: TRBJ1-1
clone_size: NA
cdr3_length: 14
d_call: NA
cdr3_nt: TGTGCCTGGGATGCTGGACAGCTGAACACTGAAGCTTTCTTT
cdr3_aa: CAWDAGQLNTEAFF

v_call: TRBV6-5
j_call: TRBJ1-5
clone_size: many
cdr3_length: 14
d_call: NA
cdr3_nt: TGTGCCAGCAGTTACTCCGGGAGCAATCAGCCCCAGCATTTT
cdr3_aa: CASSYSGSNQPQHF

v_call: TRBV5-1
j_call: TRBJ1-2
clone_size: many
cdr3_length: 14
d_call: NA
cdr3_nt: TGCGCCAGCAGCTTGGGGCCCAATAACTATGGCTACACCTTC
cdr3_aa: CASSLGPNNYGYTF

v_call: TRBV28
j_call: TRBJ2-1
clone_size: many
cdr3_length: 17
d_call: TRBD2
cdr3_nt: TGTGCCAGCAGTTTCCCCTTCCGGGAGGGTTCCTACAATGAGCAGTTCTTC
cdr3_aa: CASSFPFREGSYNEQFF

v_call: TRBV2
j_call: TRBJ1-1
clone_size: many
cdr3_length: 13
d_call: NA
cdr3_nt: TGTGCCAGCAGTGTAGGAATGAACACTGAAGCTTTCTTT
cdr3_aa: CASSVGMNTEAFF

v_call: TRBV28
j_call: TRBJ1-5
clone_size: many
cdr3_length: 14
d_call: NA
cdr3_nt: TGTGCCAGCAGGACTTCGGGGGGCAAGCAGCCCCAGCATTTT
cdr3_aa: CASRTSGGKQPQHF

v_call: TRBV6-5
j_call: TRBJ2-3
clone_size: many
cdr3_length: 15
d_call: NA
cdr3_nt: TGTGCCAGCAGTTACTTGGCAGGGGGAGGCACTGAAGTTTTCTTT
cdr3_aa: CASSYLAGGGTEVFF

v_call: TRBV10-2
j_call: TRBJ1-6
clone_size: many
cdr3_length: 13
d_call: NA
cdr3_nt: TGCGCCAGCAGTGATATGGAGTCTCAACCCCTCCACTTT
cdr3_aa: CASSDMESQPLHF